This is a list of T cell receptor beta chains from one sample in a study of T cell responses to AZD1222 COVID-19 vaccine. The repertoire was sequenced with immunoSEQ multiplex PCR; TCRdb's copy has only in-frame clones and lacks some. Of roughly 120,000 clones listed, around 90% are singletons. This material consisted of peripheral blood, taken on day 0 of AZD1222 vaccination. The receptors come from an adult in good health. Each CDR3 is given with its conserved first and last residue. A D gene is named only where the DNA matches it firmly. Clone size is shown for a subset of rows, as once, few, many or a class of expanded clone.

D	V	J	size	DNA	CDR3
.	TRBV20-1	TRBJ2-7	few	TGCAGTGCTAGTGCGGGGTCCTACGAGCAGTACTTC	CSASAGSYEQYF
.	TRBV28	TRBJ2-2	.	TGTGCCAGCAGCAGCCGCCAGGCCATTGGTTCGAACACCGGGGAGCTGTTTTTT	CASSSRQAIGSNTGELFF
.	TRBV7-8	TRBJ1-2	.	TGTGCCAGCAGCTTAGCGGCCCTCGGGGGAAATGGCTACACCTTC	CASSLAALGGNGYTF
.	TRBV5-1	TRBJ1-1	.	TGCGCCAGCAGCTTGAGGGCGGAATCGGGGAACACTGAAGCTTTCTTT	CASSLRAESGNTEAFF
.	TRBV3-1/TRBV3-2	TRBJ1-6	few	TGTGCCAGCAGCCAAGCGTCCGGGAATTCACCCCTCCACTTT	CASSQASGNSPLHF
TRBD1	TRBV27	TRBJ1-1	.	TGTGCCAGCAGGGGACAGGGTTCTGCTGAAGCTTTCTTT	CASRGQGSAEAFF
.	TRBV5-5	TRBJ2-7	few	TGTGCCAGCAGCGGCGTCTTCGGCGAGCAGTACTTC	CASSGVFGEQYF
.	TRBV18	TRBJ2-6	.	TGTGCCAGCTCACCATTTAACGGACGCTCTGGGGCCAACGTCCTGACTTTC	CASSPFNGRSGANVLTF
.	TRBV19	TRBJ2-3	.	TGTGCCACCGGGACTTACAGCACAGATACGCAGTATTTT	CATGTYSTDTQYF
.	TRBV3-1/TRBV3-2	TRBJ1-1	.	TGTGCCAGCAGCGGGGTGGCCTCCTCTTTCAACACTGAAGCTTTCTTT	CASSGVASSFNTEAFF
.	TRBV28	TRBJ1-1	.	TGTGCCAGCAGTAGAGGGACACCGAACACTGAAGCTTTCTTT	CASSRGTPNTEAFF
.	TRBV5-4	TRBJ2-7	.	TGTGCCAGCAGCCTAGGCACAGACGAGCAGTACTTC	CASSLGTDEQYF
.	TRBV5-6	TRBJ2-2	.	TGTGCCAGCAGCTTGGGAACGGGAACCGGGGAGCTGTTTTTT	CASSLGTGTGELFF
.	TRBV15	TRBJ2-7	.	TGTGCCACCAGCAGAGAAAGAGGAGCTTCCTACGAGCAGTACTTC	CATSRERGASYEQYF